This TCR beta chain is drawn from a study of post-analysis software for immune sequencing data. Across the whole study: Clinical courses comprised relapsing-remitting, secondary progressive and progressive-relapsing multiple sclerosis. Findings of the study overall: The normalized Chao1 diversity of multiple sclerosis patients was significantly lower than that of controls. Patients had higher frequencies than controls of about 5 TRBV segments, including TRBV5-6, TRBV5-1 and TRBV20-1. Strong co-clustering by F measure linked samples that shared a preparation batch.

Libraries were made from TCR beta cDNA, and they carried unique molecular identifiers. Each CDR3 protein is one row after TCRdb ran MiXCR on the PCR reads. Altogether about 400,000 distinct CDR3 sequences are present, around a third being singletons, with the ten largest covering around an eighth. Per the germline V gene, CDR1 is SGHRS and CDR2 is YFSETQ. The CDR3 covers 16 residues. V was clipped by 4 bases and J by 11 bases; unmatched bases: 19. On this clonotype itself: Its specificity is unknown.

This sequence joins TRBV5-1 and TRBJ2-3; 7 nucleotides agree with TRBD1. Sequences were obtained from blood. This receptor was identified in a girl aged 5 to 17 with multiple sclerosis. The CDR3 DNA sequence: TGCGCCAGCAGCCGAACATTCCGGGACAGAGGGAAAAAGCAGTATTTT. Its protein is CASSRTFRDRGKKQYF. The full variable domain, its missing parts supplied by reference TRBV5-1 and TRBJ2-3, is KAGVTQTPRYLIKTRGQQVTLSCSPISGHRSVSWYQQTPGQGLQFLFEYFSETQRNKGNFPGRFSGRQFSNSRSEMNVSTLELGDSALYLCASSRTFRDRGKKQYFGPGTRLTVL.